Only a few counts were recorded for the clone carrying this T cell receptor beta chain. TCRdb re-analysed the 5' RACE reads in MiXCR, keeping a single row per CDR3 protein. This sample yields 400,000 to 650,000 distinct CDR3 sequences, of which 22% are seen a single time; about 0.91% belongs to the top ten. This entry comes from a study of identical twins. The germline V gene encodes CDR1 SEHNR and CDR2 FQNEAQ (reference sequence). Trimming removed 5 bases from V and 4 bases from J; junction bases left unmatched: 7. The CDR3 is made up of 14 amino acids. These same data were also listed under a study on T cells expressing NK-cell markers.

The chain has TRBV7-9 and TRBJ1-1, with 7 nucleotides matching TRBD1. Sequencing was done on a sample of CD4+ T cells sorted from blood. The source is a woman younger than 30 in good health. CDR3 sequence: CASSLPTGVTEAFF. CDR3 nucleotides: TGTGCCAGCAGCCTACCCACAGGGGTCACTGAAGCTTTCTTT.